The 23 T cell receptor beta chains presented below share a single source sample, sequenced in a study of T cells after yellow fever vaccination. TCRdb re-derived calls from the 5' RACE reads in MiXCR, one entry per CDR3 protein. The table has some 350,000 distinct CDR3 sequences, 8.7% seen once. The sequences come from PBMCs, collected on the day of the first yellow fever vaccination. These receptors were taken from a man aged 18-30 years who received the YFV17D yellow fever vaccine.

The chain couples TRBV7-8 to TRBJ2-7; no definite D call. CDR1 and CDR2 (germline): SGHVS, FQNEAQ. The V end was cut by 0 bases, the J end by 5 bases, with 8 bases between. The CDR3 runs to 13 residues. CDR3 loop: CASSLAKGNEQYF. CDR3 sequence (DNA): TGTGCCAGCAGCTTAGCAAAGGGCAACGAGCAGTACTTC.

This chain connects TRBV4-3 to TRBJ1-1; D is possibly TRBD1 (6 bases). CDR1 and CDR2 from the germline V gene are LGHNA and YSLEER. V lost 1 base and J lost 4, with 13 bases in between. This CDR3 has 15 amino acids. CDR3 sequence: CASSQGIRGGTEAFF. For the CDR3, the DNA is TGCGCCAGCAGCCAAGGGATCAGGGGTGGCACTGAAGCTTTCTTT.

This clonotype was picked up a small number of times. The rearrangement joins TRBV12-3 or TRBV12-4 to TRBJ1-2; D unresolved. The CDR3 length is 11 residues. The germline V and J ends were trimmed by 3 bases and 8 bases, with 7 bases remaining between them. The CDR3 sequence is CASSLGEGYTF. The CDR3 region has the DNA TGTGCCAGCAGTTTGGGTGAAGGCTACACCTTC.

The chain uses TRBV11-2 and TRBJ1-1, with D perhaps matching TRBD1 (5 bases). Germline V gene data show CDR1 as SGHAT and CDR2 as FQNNGV. There are 15 residues in the CDR3. Trimming shortened V by 3 bases and J by 6 bases, and 17 bases separated the two germline ends. CDR3 sequence reads: CASSLLYGGGPEAFF. The CDR3 DNA reads as TGTGCCAGCAGCTTGCTCTACGGGGGTGGGCCTGAAGCTTTCTTT.

This clonotype was counted between two and nine times. The J gene is TRBJ2-5, the V gene TRBV10-3; TRBD1 agrees at 9 bases. CDR3 length equals 13 residues. Trimming removed 7 bases from V and 2 bases from J; junction bases left unmatched: 2. Germline CDR1 ENHRY, CDR2 SYGVKD. CDR3 DNA sequence: TGTGCCATCATGGGGACAGGGCAAGAGACCCAGTACTTC. The encoded protein is CAIMGTGQETQYF.

The chain combines TRBV21-1 with TRBJ2-7; the tabulated D call, TRBD1, remains unverified against the DNA. TRBV21-1 has pseudogene status. The CDR3 is 15 amino acids. CDR3 nucleotide sequence: TGTGCCAGCAGCAAGAGGAGAGGGGGGGCCTACGAGCAGTACTTC. Its translation is CASSKRRGGAYEQYF.

This clonotype came up many times. V is TRBV4-3 and J is TRBJ1-4, with D uncertain. There are 15 residues in the CDR3. V gave up 4 bases and J gave up 0 bases, with 9 bases separating them. Germline assignment: CDR1 LGHNA and CDR2 YSLEER. The CDR3 coding sequence is TGCGCCAGCAGCCCTTTTATTGCAACTAATGAAAAACTGTTTTTT. It codes for CASSPFIATNEKLFF.

This chain joins TRBV4-1 and TRBJ2-1; possible D gene TRBD1, 5 bases. Germline V gives CDR1 MGHRA, CDR2 YSYEKL. The CDR3 length is 13 residues. Deletions cut 4 bases from V and 7 bases from J, with 11 bases between. This CDR3 is CASSRGQLNEQFF. The CDR3 DNA is TGCGCCAGCAGCCGAGGACAACTAAATGAGCAGTTCTTC.

The V call is TRBV11-2, the J call TRBJ1-5; 7 positions match TRBD1. The ends lost 0 bases at V and 5 bases at J; junction bases unmatched: 4. CDR1 is SGHAT, CDR2 FQNNGV, per germline. The CDR3 extends over 15 amino acids. CDR3 sequence (DNA): TGTGCCAGCAGCTTAGACGCGGGACAGCATCAGCCCCAGCATTTT. Residues: CASSLDAGQHQPQHF.

This clonotype was detected only a few times. V gene TRBV5-1 combines with J gene TRBJ2-7; D might be TRBD2 (5 bases). The germline V gene encodes CDR1 SGHRS and CDR2 YFSETQ. Trimming cost V 3 bases and J 4 bases, with 14 bases left between them. CDR3 length: 14 amino acids. CDR3 nucleotide sequence: TGCGCCAGCAGCTCGGAGGTCAGTGGATACGAGCAGTACTTC. This codes for CASSSEVSGYEQYF.

This clonotype was seen ten or more times. The rearrangement uses TRBV2 and TRBJ2-7; D uncertain. The CDR3 has 13 amino acids. The V gene lost 5 bases and the J gene lost 3 bases, with 11 bases spanning the gap. Germline CDR1 reads SNHLY; CDR2 reads FYNNEI. The chain's CDR3 is CASSLTENYEQYF. In nucleotides, the CDR3 is TGTGCCAGCAGTCTTACCGAAAACTACGAGCAGTACTTC.

This clonotype was counted ten times or more. This chain uses TRBV12-3 or TRBV12-4 with TRBJ1-2, with 7 nucleotides matching TRBD1. The CDR3 loop spans 17 amino acids. After removal of 4 bases from V and 0 bases from J, the junction contained 11 bases not matched to a gene. CDR3 loop: CASSSRDSGLANYGYTF. The DNA of the CDR3 is TGTGCCAGCAGTTCCCGGGACAGTGGGTTAGCTAACTATGGCTACACCTTC.

This clonotype was observed a few times. The V and J genes are TRBV7-8 and TRBJ1-1; 9 bases are a match to TRBD1. Trimming at V came to 7 bases and at J to 8 bases, leaving 2 bases not matched to a gene. Per germline, CDR1 SGHVS and CDR2 FQNEAQ. The CDR3 sequence is 11 residues long. The CDR3 sequence is CASKQGAEAFF. Here the CDR3 DNA reads TGTGCCAGCAAACAGGGGGCCGAAGCTTTCTTT. Full variable domain (outside the CDR3, taken from reference TRBV7-8 and TRBJ1-1): GAGVSQSPRYKVAKRGQDVALRCDPISGHVSLFWYQQALGQGPEFLTYFQNEAQLDKSGLPSDRFFAERPEGSVSTLKIQRTQQEDSAVYLCASKQGAEAFFGQGTRLTVV.

The chain combines TRBV7-8 with TRBJ1-5; D call uncertain. The CDR3 runs to 13 residues. Trimming cost V 1 base and J 9 bases, with 10 bases left between them. The germline gives CDR1 SGHVS, CDR2 FQNEAQ. The CDR3 loop reads CASSLVQPGPQHF. The DNA for the CDR3 is TGTGCCAGCAGCTTAGTACAACCTGGGCCCCAGCATTTT.

This clonotype was picked up a small number of times. The chain carries TRBV4-1 and TRBJ1-1, with 8 bases lining up with TRBD1. With V trimmed by 1 base and J by 11 bases, 9 bases remained unmatched. Germline V lookup: CDR1 MGHRA, CDR2 YSYEKL. This CDR3 comprises 14 residues. The CDR3 sequence is CASSQVGTGQGAFF. The CDR3 DNA reads TGCGCCAGCAGCCAAGTGGGGACAGGCCAAGGGGCTTTCTTT.

This clonotype came up a few times. The chain carries TRBV19 and TRBJ1-5; possible D gene TRBD1, 5 bases. The CDR3 runs to 15 residues. The germline gives CDR1 LNHDA, CDR2 SQIVND (reference sequence). Trimming removed 5 bases at V and 0 bases at J, with 11 bases between. The CDR3 region is CASSGGSYSNQPQHF. The CDR3, as DNA: TGTGCCAGTAGTGGGGGGAGCTATAGCAATCAGCCCCAGCATTTT.

V and J are TRBV7-9 and TRBJ2-4; a possible D gene is TRBD2 (6 bases). CDR1 is SEHNR and CDR2 is FQNEAQ in the germline V gene (reference sequence). CDR3 length equals 12 residues. V was clipped by 6 bases and J by 7 bases, with 10 bases between them. CDR3: CASSETSNIQYF. The CDR3 DNA is TGTGCCAGCAGTGAGACTAGTAACATTCAGTACTTC.

This chain links TRBV6-2 or TRBV6-3 with TRBJ2-3; D remains ambiguous. Trimming stripped 6 bases from V and 11 bases from J, with 15 bases between. CDR3 size: 12 residues. Germline V gives CDR1 MNHEY, CDR2 SVGEGT. This CDR3 is CASSWVSRLQYF. The CDR3 region has the DNA TGTGCCAGCAGCTGGGTCTCTAGATTGCAGTATTTT.

This rearrangement joins TRBV4-1 to TRBJ2-1; TRBD2 matches at 8 bases. In germline, CDR1 is MGHRA, CDR2 YSYEKL. Germline trimming cut 2 bases from V and 1 base from J; bases unmatched to any gene: 4. This CDR3 has 16 residues. CDR3 in DNA: TGCGCCAGCAGCCAAAGCGGGGGACGGTCCTACAATGAGCAGTTCTTC. It encodes CASSQSGGRSYNEQFF.

This clonotype has only a few counts. The V gene is TRBV4-3, the J gene TRBJ2-6; tentatively, D is TRBD1 or TRBD2 (5 bases each). V was shortened by 0 bases and J by 2 bases, with 8 bases between the two germline ends. There are 16 residues in the CDR3. CDR1 is LGHNA and CDR2 is YSLEER in the germline V gene. The CDR3, as DNA: TGCGCCAGCAGCCAAGATCTGGGGGCTGGGGCCAACGTCCTGACTTTC. Translation: CASSQDLGAGANVLTF.

This clonotype has more than one count but fewer than ten. The chain couples TRBV20-1 to TRBJ2-5; 7 nucleotides agree with TRBD1. Per the germline V gene, CDR1 is DFQATT and CDR2 is SNEGSKA (reference sequence). The trim removed 6 bases at V and 7 bases at J, leaving 8 bases unmatched. The CDR3 spans 12 residues. CDR3 amino acids: CSAPGGVGTQYF. The CDR3, as DNA: TGCAGTGCCCCAGGGGGAGTGGGGACCCAGTACTTC.

The chain links TRBV4-1 to TRBJ2-1, with TRBD2 matching 8 bases. Trimming took 1 base from V and 4 from J; bases not matched to a gene: 6. The CDR3 length is 16 residues. The V gene's germline CDR1 is MGHRA and CDR2 YSYEKL. The CDR3 DNA follows: TGCGCCAGCAGCCAAGGTCGGGGGGGTCCGTACAATGAGCAGTTCTTC. Its translation is CASSQGRGGPYNEQFF.

This clonotype came up a few times. This chain uses TRBV14 with TRBJ1-2; TRBD1 is a possible D gene (5 bases). Germline V gives CDR1 SGHDN, CDR2 FVKESK. The CDR3 spans 14 residues. V lost 1 base and J lost 4, with 10 bases in between. The CDR3 reads CASSQGQPPYGYTF. CDR3 DNA: TGTGCCAGCAGCCAAGGACAGCCACCCTATGGCTACACCTTC.